Below are 24 T cell receptor beta chains sequenced from a single sample in a study of CD8 T cells in Susac syndrome. Random hexamers were used to reverse transcribe an amount of roughly 0.45 to 1 ug RNA. TCRdb re-analysed the immunoSEQ multiplex PCR reads in MiXCR, keeping a single row per CDR3 protein. Here the sample spans around 200,000 distinct CDR3 sequences, about 93% being singletons. The sequencing sample was made of CD4+ T cells from PBMCs. The source of these receptors is a human donor with Susac syndrome.

The chain joins TRBV24-1 to TRBJ1-1; 8 bases are shared with TRBD1. The CDR3 sequence is 13 residues long. V was pared by 7 bases and J by 1 base, with 1 base of the junction left unmatched. Germline CDR1 reads KGHDR; CDR2 reads SFDVKD. CDR3 bases: TGTGCCACCAGAGACAGGGGGAACACTGAAGCTTTCTTT. Its protein is CATRDRGNTEAFF.

This chain uses TRBV20-1 with TRBJ2-7; TRBD1 is a possible D gene (6 bases). The germline V gene has CDR1 DFQATT and CDR2 SNEGSKA (reference sequence). V was cut by 5 bases and J by 6 bases, with 20 bases left in between. CDR3 length: 14 residues. CDR3 in DNA: TGCAGTGCTCTCTACCGGGACACCCTCGTCGAGCAGTACTTC. Its protein is CSALYRDTLVEQYF.

Here the CDR3 reads CASGREGGPKREPYNEQFF. The CDR3 DNA follows: TGTGCTAGTGGTCGCGAGGGAGGGCCAAAGAGGGAGCCCTACAATGAGCAGTTCTTC. The chain links TRBV12-5 to TRBJ2-1; 7 positions agree with TRBD2. CDR1 is LGHNT and CDR2 is FRNRAP in the germline V gene. The CDR3 extends over 19 amino acids. V was clipped by 5 bases and J by 2 bases; unmatched bases: 18.

This rearrangement joins TRBV4-1 to TRBJ2-7; 15 bases fit TRBD2. V was clipped by 2 bases and J by 5 bases; unmatched bases: 10. The CDR3 length is 18 residues. The germline V gene has CDR1 MGHRA and CDR2 YSYEKL. The CDR3 is CASSQTGLAGGKGHEQYF. In DNA form, the CDR3 reads TGCGCCAGCAGCCAAACCGGACTAGCGGGAGGGAAGGGCCACGAGCAGTACTTC.

The chain recombines TRBV3-1 with TRBJ2-2; D is ambiguous. This CDR3 spans 15 amino acids. Germline-derived CDR1 and CDR2 are LGHDT and YNNKEL (reference sequence). With 2 bases removed from V and 6 bases from J, the gap between germline ends came to 13 bases. CDR3 protein: CASSQLTAQAGELFF. The CDR3 DNA reads TGTGCCAGCAGCCAATTAACGGCCCAGGCCGGGGAGCTGTTTTTT.

The genes are TRBV13 and TRBJ2-2; the D gene is possibly TRBD2 (5 bases). The germline CDR1 and CDR2 sequences are PRHDT and FYEKMQ (reference sequence). CDR3 length equals 17 residues. V lost 0 bases and J 4 bases, leaving 15 bases between the germline ends. CDR3 coding DNA: TGTGCCAGCAGCTTAGGCCGGAGGTCCATCAGCACCGGGGAGCTGTTTTTT. Protein: CASSLGRRSISTGELFF.

The CDR3 is CAWSLAGNTIYF. The CDR3 DNA is TGTGCCTGGAGTTTAGCCGGAAACACCATATATTTT. The J gene is TRBJ1-3, the V gene TRBV30; D gene uncertain. This CDR3 is 12 amino acids long. Germline V lookup: CDR1 GTSNPN, CDR2 SVGIG (reference sequence). The V and J ends lost 2 bases and 4 bases respectively, with 6 bases between them.

The rearrangement links TRBV5-4 to TRBJ2-5, with 8 bases fitting TRBD2. V lost 4 bases to trimming and J lost 0 bases; unmatched junction nucleotides: 8. CDR3 length: 16 amino acids. Germline values: CDR1 SGHNT, CDR2 YYREEE (reference sequence). The CDR3 reads CASSIRGLVYQETQYF. CDR3 nucleotide sequence: TGTGCCAGCAGCATAAGGGGACTAGTTTACCAAGAGACCCAGTACTTC.

The chain combines TRBV5-4 with TRBJ1-1; 7 nucleotides match TRBD1. V was pared by 2 bases and J by 1 base, with 2 bases of the junction left unmatched. The CDR3 totals 14 residues. Per the germline V gene, CDR1 is SGHNT and CDR2 is YYREEE (reference sequence). DNA for the CDR3: TGTGCCAGCAGCTTTGAGGGGGCGAACACTGAAGCTTTCTTT. Amino acids: CASSFEGANTEAFF. The full variable domain, in which reference TRBV5-4 and TRBJ1-1 provide the parts outside the CDR3, is ETGVTQSPTHLIKTRGQQVTLRCSSQSGHNTVSWYQQALGQGPQFIFQYYREEENGRGNFPPRFSGLQFPNYSSELNVNALELDDSALYLCASSFEGANTEAFFGQGTRLTVV.

This chain joins TRBV29-1 and TRBJ2-3; 7 positions agree with TRBD1. V gave up 7 bases and J gave up 2 bases; unmatched junction bases: 18. Looked up from germline, CDR1 is SQVTM and CDR2 is ANQGSEA. This CDR3 is 17 amino acids long. Written as DNA, the CDR3 is TGCAGCGCACCCATACTCAACACAGGGGATTTCACAGATACGCAGTATTTT. Its protein product is CSAPILNTGDFTDTQYF.

This chain connects TRBV10-3 to TRBJ2-5; 9 positions match TRBD1. The CDR3 is made up of 13 amino acids. Germline lookup yields CDR1 ENHRY and CDR2 SYGVKD. The junction had 5 bases not matched to a gene; V was cut back by 9 bases and J by 3 bases. DNA of the CDR3: TGTGCCATGGGACAGGGCGGGAAAGAGACCCAGTACTTC. It translates to CAMGQGGKETQYF.

This rearrangement joins TRBV6-5 to TRBJ2-5, with unresolved D. The V end was cut by 4 bases, the J end by 4 bases, with 10 bases between. This CDR3 is 13 amino acids long. Germline CDR1 and CDR2: MNHEY and SVGAGI. DNA for the CDR3: TGTGCCAGCAGTTGGACGATGGGAGAGACCCAGTACTTC. It codes for CASSWTMGETQYF.

The J gene is TRBJ1-6, the V gene TRBV27; TRBD1 is a possible D gene (5 bases). V was trimmed by 3 bases and J by 7 bases, leaving 10 bases between them. CDR1 and CDR2 (germline): MNHEY, SMNVEV (reference sequence). The length of the CDR3 is 14 residues. The CDR3 spells CASSFRDGNSPLHF. The CDR3 nucleotides are TGTGCCAGCAGTTTCCGGGACGGGAATTCACCCCTCCACTTT.

The J gene is TRBJ2-7, the V gene TRBV21-1; TRBD2, the table's D call, was not compared with the DNA. TRBV21-1 is labeled a pseudogene. The CDR3 has 16 amino acids. Here the CDR3 DNA reads TGTGCCAGCAGCAAAGCCGTCCCTAGCGGGGGAAACGAGCAGTACTTC. Its translation: CASSKAVPSGGNEQYF.

V is TRBV15 and J is TRBJ2-7; D perhaps matches TRBD2 (6 bases). V gave up 3 bases and J gave up 7 bases, with 22 bases separating them. Germline CDR1 is LNHNV and CDR2 is YYDKDF (reference sequence). This CDR3 region has 16 residues. Here the CDR3 DNA reads TGTGCCACCAGCAGGAACGTGGGTACGGCGGAGGGGGAGCAGTACTTC. Encoded protein: CATSRNVGTAEGEQYF.

This chain uses TRBV30 with TRBJ1-1; D may be TRBD1 (6 bases). Trimming took 2 bases from V and 1 from J, leaving 8 bases between them. This CDR3 is built from 13 residues. Germline V gives CDR1 GTSNPN, CDR2 SVGIG (reference sequence). Written as DNA, the CDR3 is TGTGCCTGGAGTACGACAGGGAACACTGAAGCTTTCTTT. Residues: CAWSTTGNTEAFF.

This chain joins TRBV29-1 and TRBJ1-1, with a possible D match to TRBD1 (6 bases). Looked up from germline, CDR1 is SQVTM and CDR2 is ANQGSEA. The ends were cut back, 7 bases at V and 3 bases at J, with 15 bases in the middle. The CDR3 totals 13 residues. In nucleotides, the CDR3 is TGCAGCGGGGCCCTTGGGGGCGACACTGAAGCTTTCTTT. Translated, it gives CSGALGGDTEAFF.

V gene TRBV9 combines with J gene TRBJ2-1, with D perhaps TRBD2 (6 bases). Germline values: CDR1 SGDLS, CDR2 YYNGEE. This CDR3 comprises 13 residues. The V gene lost 0 bases and the J gene lost 9 bases, with 10 bases spanning the gap. The CDR3 sequence: CASSVDRGTEQFF. In DNA, the CDR3 is TGTGCCAGCAGCGTAGATCGGGGGACTGAGCAGTTCTTC.

The chain employs TRBV29-1 and TRBJ2-1; 7 bases agree with TRBD1. The J segment lost 3 bases and the V segment lost 6 bases, leaving 8 bases of the junction unmatched. Germline V CDR1 and CDR2: SQVTM, ANQGSEA. This CDR3 comprises 14 residues. CDR3: CSVGTGDLYNEQFF. CDR3 bases: TGCAGCGTCGGTACAGGGGACCTCTACAATGAGCAGTTCTTC.

The table lists this clonotype with a few counts. The chain uses TRBV20-1 and TRBJ2-5; 7 bases line up with TRBD2. The junction had 3 bases not matched to a gene; V was cut back by 3 bases and J by 2 bases. From germline, CDR1 is DFQATT and CDR2 SNEGSKA (reference sequence). The CDR3 covers 13 residues. CDR3 amino acids: CSASGGGQETQYF. CDR3 DNA sequence: TGCAGTGCTAGTGGGGGGGGACAAGAGACCCAGTACTTC.

The V call is TRBV5-1, the J call TRBJ1-6, with no clear D. The CDR3 covers 13 residues. V lost 0 bases, J lost 7 bases, and 5 bases lay in between. Germline V gene lookup returns CDR1 SGHRS and CDR2 YFSETQ. CDR3: CASSLGENSPLHF. The CDR3 bases are TGCGCCAGCAGCTTGGGGGAGAATTCACCCCTCCACTTT.

The chain links TRBV20-1 to TRBJ2-3, with no clear D. The germline gives CDR1 DFQATT, CDR2 SNEGSKA (reference sequence). This CDR3 region has 15 residues. V gave up 0 bases and J gave up 0 bases, with 10 bases separating them. CDR3 nucleotides: TGCAGTGCTAGAGACCCCTCAACTAGCACAGATACGCAGTATTTT. Translation: CSARDPSTSTDTQYF.

V is TRBV11-1 and J is TRBJ2-3; 15 nucleotides line up with TRBD2. The CDR3 is 20 amino acids. The germline gives CDR1 SGHAT, CDR2 FQDESV (reference sequence). V trimming: 3 bases; J trimming: 3 bases; junction bases outside the gene matches: 13. DNA for the CDR3: TGTGCCAGCAGCTTTTACACCCGGACTAGCGGGGGGGCTTGGACAGATACGCAGTATTTT. Protein sequence: CASSFYTRTSGGAWTDTQYF.

In this sample, this clonotype turned up once. V usage is TRBV7-2 and J usage is TRBJ2-7; TRBD2 agrees at 12 bases. Trimming took 2 bases from V and 5 from J; bases not matched to a gene: 4. Germline-derived CDR1 and CDR2 are SGHTA and FQGNSA. The CDR3 spans 15 residues. CDR3 nucleotides: TGTGCCAGCAGCTTAACTAGCGGGAGGACCCACGAGCAGTACTTC. Translated, it gives CASSLTSGRTHEQYF.